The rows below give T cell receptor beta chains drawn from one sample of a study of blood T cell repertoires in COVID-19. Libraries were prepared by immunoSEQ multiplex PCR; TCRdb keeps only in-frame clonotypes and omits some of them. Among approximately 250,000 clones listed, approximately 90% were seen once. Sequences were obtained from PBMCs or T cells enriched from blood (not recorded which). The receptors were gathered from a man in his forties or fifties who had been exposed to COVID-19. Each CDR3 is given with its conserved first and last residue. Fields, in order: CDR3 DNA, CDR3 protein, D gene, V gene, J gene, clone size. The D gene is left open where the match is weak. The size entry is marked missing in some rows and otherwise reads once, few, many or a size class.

DNA: TGTGCCAGCAGTGACGTCAACAGCGGGAACACTGAAGCTTTCTTT
CDR3: CASSDVNSGNTEAFF
D: .
V: TRBV2
J: TRBJ1-1
size: .

DNA: TGTGCCACCAGTGATTATGACAGCTATCAGCCCCAGCATTTT
CDR3: CATSDYDSYQPQHF
D: .
V: TRBV24-1
J: TRBJ1-5
size: .

DNA: TGTGCCAGCAGTTCCGGACAGGCCGGCTACACCTTC
CDR3: CASSSGQAGYTF
D: TRBD1
V: TRBV12-3/TRBV12-4
J: TRBJ1-2
size: .

DNA: TGTGCCAGCAGCACACGGACAGGGGATAATTCACCCCTCCACTTT
CDR3: CASSTRTGDNSPLHF
D: TRBD1
V: TRBV7-2
J: TRBJ1-6
size: .

DNA: TGTGCCAGCTCACCACAAGACAGGGATTCACCCCTCCACTTT
CDR3: CASSPQDRDSPLHF
D: TRBD1
V: TRBV18
J: TRBJ1-6
size: many

DNA: TGTGCCAGCAGTGAATGGGGAGGGAGTGAAGCTTTCTTT
CDR3: CASSEWGGSEAFF
D: .
V: TRBV25-1
J: TRBJ1-1
size: .

DNA: TGTGCCAGCAGCTTAGTTTATGAGGTGAACACTGAAGCTTTCTTT
CDR3: CASSLVYEVNTEAFF
D: .
V: TRBV7-9
J: TRBJ1-1
size: .

DNA: TGTGCCAGTAGTATCGCCAACACCTACGAGCAGTACTTC
CDR3: CASSIANTYEQYF
D: .
V: TRBV19
J: TRBJ2-7
size: once

DNA: TGTGCCAGCAGTTTGGCCAGGCCAAACACTGAAGCTTTCTTT
CDR3: CASSLARPNTEAFF
D: .
V: TRBV28
J: TRBJ1-1
size: once

DNA: TGTGCCAGCAGCATTATCGCAGGGGCCGGAGATTCACCCCTCCACTTT
CDR3: CASSIIAGAGDSPLHF
D: .
V: TRBV7-2
J: TRBJ1-6
size: .

DNA: TGTGCCTGGAGTGTAGGCCTAGGGGGCGAAAAACTGTTTTTT
CDR3: CAWSVGLGGEKLFF
D: TRBD1
V: TRBV30
J: TRBJ1-4
size: .

DNA: TGTGCCTCCACTTGGCTAGCGGTCCCATCCGGGGAGCTGTTTTTT
CDR3: CASTWLAVPSGELFF
D: TRBD2
V: TRBV30
J: TRBJ2-2
size: .

DNA: TGTGCCAGCAGACCTGCCGGGACAGCTAACTATGGCTACACCTTC
CDR3: CASRPAGTANYGYTF
D: TRBD1
V: TRBV28
J: TRBJ1-2
size: .